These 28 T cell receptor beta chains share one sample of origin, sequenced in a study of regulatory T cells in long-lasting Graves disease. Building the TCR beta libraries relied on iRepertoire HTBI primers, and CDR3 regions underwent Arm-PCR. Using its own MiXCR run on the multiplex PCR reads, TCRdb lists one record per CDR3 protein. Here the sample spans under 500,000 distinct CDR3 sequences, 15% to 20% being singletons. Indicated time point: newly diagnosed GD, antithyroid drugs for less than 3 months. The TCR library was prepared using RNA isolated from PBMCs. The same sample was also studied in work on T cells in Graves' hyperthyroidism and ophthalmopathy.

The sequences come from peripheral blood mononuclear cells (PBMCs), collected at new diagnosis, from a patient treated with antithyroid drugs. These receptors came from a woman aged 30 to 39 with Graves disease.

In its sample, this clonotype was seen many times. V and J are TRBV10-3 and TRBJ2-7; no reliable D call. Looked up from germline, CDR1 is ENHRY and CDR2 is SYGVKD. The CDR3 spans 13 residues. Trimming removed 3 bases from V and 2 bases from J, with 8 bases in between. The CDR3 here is CAISEGNAYEQYF. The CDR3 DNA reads TGTGCCATCAGTGAAGGCAACGCCTACGAGCAGTACTTC.

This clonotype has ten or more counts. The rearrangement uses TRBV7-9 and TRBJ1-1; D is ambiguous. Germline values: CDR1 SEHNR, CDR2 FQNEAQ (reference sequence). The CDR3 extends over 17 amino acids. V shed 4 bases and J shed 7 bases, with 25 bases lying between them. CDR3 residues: CASSSRTTKTILLEAFF. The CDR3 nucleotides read TGTGCCAGCAGCTCCAGAACCACTAAAACTATCCTACTTGAAGCTTTCTTT. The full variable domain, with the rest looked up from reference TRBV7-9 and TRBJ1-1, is DTGVSQNPRHKITKRGQNVTFRCDPISEHNRLYWYRQTLGQGPEFLTYFQNEAQLEKSRLLSDRFSAERPKGSFSTLEIQRTEQGDSAMYLCASSSRTTKTILLEAFFGQGTRLTVV.

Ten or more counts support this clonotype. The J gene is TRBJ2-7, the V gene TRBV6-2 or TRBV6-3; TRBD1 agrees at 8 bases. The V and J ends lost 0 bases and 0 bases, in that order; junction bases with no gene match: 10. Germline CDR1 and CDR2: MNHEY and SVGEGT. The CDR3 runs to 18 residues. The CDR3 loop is CASSYSSLRTGYSYEQYF. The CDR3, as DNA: TGTGCCAGCAGTTACTCTTCGCTACGGACAGGGTACTCCTACGAGCAGTACTTC.

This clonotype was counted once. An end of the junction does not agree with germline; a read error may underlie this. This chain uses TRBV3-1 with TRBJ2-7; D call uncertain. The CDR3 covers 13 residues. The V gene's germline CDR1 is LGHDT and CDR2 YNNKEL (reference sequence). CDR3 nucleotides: TGTGCCAGCAGCCAAGCTCCCCCCTACGAGCTGTACTTC. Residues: CASSQAPPYELYF.

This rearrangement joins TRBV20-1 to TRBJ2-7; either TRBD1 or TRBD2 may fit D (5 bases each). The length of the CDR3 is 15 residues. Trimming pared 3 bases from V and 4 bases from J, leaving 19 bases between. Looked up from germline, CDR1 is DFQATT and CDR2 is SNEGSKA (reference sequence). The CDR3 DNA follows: TGCAGTGCTAGTCAAACCAGGGAGTCGAGATACGAGCAGTACTTC. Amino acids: CSASQTRESRYEQYF.

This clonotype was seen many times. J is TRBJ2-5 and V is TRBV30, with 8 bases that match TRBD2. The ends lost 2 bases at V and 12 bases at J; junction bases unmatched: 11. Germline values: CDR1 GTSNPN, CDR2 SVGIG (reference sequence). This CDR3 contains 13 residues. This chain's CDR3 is CAWSRGRSDGKYF. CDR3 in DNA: TGTGCCTGGAGTCGCGGGAGGTCGGATGGGAAGTACTTC.

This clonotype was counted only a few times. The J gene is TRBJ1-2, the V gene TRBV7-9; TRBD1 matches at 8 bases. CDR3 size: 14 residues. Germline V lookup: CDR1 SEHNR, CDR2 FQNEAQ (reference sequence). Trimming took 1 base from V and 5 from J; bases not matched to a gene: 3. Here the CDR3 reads CASSLVGTGYGYTF. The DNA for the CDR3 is TGTGCCAGCAGCTTAGTCGGGACAGGTTATGGCTACACCTTC.

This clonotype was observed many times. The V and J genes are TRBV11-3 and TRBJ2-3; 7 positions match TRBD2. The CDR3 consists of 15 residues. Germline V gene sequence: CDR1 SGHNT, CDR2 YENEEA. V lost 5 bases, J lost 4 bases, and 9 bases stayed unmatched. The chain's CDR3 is CASSPTGSGADTQYF. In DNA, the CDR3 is TGTGCCAGCAGCCCCACCGGGAGCGGGGCAGATACGCAGTATTTT.

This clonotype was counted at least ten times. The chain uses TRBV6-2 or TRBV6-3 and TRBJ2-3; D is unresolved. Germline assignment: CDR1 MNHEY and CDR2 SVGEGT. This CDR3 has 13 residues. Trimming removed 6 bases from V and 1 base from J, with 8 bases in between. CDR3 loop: CASRPDGTDTQYF. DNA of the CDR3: TGTGCCAGCAGGCCGGACGGCACAGATACGCAGTATTTT.

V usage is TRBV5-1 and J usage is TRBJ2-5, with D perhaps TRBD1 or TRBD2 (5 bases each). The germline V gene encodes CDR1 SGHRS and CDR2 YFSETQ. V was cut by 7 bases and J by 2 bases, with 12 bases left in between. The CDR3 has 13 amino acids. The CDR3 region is CASHKGPQETQYF. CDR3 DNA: TGCGCCAGCCACAAGGGACCACAAGAGACCCAGTACTTC. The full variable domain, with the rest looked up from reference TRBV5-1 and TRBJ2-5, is KAGVTQTPRYLIKTRGQQVTLSCSPISGHRSVSWYQQTPGQGLQFLFEYFSETQRNKGNFPGRFSGRQFSNSRSEMNVSTLELGDSALYLCASHKGPQETQYFGPGTRLLVL.

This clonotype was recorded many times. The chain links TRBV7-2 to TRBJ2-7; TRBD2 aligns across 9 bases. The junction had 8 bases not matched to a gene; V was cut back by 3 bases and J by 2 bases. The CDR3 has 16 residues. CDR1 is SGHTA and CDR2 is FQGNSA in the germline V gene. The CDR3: CASSFSSGSIAYEQYF. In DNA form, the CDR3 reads TGTGCCAGCAGCTTCAGTAGCGGGAGTATCGCCTACGAGCAGTACTTC. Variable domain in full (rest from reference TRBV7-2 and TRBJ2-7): GAGVSQSPSNKVTEKGKDVELRCDPISGHTALYWYRQSLGQGLEFLIYFQGNSAPDKSGLPSDRFSAERTGGSVSTLTIQRTQQEDSAVYLCASSFSSGSIAYEQYFGPGTRLTVT.

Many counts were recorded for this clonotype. The CDR3 loop reads CASSYLTPLSSEQFF. DNA of the CDR3: TGTGCCAGCAGTTATCTTACCCCACTAAGCAGTGAGCAGTTCTTC. The J gene is TRBJ2-1, the V gene TRBV6-5, with D unresolved. The CDR3 is made up of 15 amino acids. CDR1 MNHEY and CDR2 SVGAGI come from the germline V gene. The ends were cut back, 3 bases at V and 9 bases at J, with 18 bases in the middle.

In nucleotides, the CDR3 is TGTGCCAGCAGCTTGTGGGGGGAATATGGCTACACCTTC. It codes for CASSLWGEYGYTF. This rearrangement joins TRBV5-8 to TRBJ1-2; D is possibly TRBD1 (5 bases). V dropped 1 base and J dropped 5 bases, with 9 bases sitting between them. This CDR3 region has 13 residues. Germline V lookup: CDR1 SGHTS, CDR2 YDEGEE.

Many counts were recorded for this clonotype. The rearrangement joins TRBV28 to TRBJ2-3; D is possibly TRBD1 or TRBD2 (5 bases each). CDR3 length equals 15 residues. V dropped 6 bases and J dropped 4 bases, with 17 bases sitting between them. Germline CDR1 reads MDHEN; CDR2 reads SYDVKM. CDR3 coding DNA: TGTGCCAGCAGCCCCGAAGAGGGGCCGGCAGATACGCAGTATTTT. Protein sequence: CASSPEEGPADTQYF.

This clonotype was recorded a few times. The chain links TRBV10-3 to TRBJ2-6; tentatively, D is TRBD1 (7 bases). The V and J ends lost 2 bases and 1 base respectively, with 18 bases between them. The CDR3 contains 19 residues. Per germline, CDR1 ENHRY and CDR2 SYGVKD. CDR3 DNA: TGTGCCATCAGTGAGGGAAGGAGGGGGCCAGTGTCTGGGGCCAACGTCCTGACTTTC. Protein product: CAISEGRRGPVSGANVLTF.

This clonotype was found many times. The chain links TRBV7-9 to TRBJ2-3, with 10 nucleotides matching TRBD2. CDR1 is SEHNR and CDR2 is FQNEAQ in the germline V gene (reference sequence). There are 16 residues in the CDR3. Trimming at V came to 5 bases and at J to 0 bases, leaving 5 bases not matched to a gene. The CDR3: CASSPETSGSTDTQYF. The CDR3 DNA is TGTGCCAGCAGCCCGGAGACTAGCGGGAGCACAGATACGCAGTATTTT.

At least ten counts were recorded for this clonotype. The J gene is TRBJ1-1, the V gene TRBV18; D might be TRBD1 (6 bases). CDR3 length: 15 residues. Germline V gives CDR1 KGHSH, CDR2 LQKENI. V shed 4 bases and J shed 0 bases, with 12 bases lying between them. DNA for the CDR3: TGTGCCAGCTCACGGGGGGCGAGAATGAACACTGAAGCTTTCTTT. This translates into CASSRGARMNTEAFF.

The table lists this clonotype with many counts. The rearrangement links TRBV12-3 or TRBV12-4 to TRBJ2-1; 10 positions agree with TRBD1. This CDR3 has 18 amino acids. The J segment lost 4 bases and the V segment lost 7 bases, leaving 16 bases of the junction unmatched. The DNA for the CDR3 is TGTGCCAGCAACTTTCGACAGGGGGCCTCCCCCGGTTACAATGAGCAGTTCTTC. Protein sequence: CASNFRQGASPGYNEQFF.

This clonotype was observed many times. Written as DNA, the CDR3 is TGTGCCAGCAGCCGAAAGAGTGGCACTGAAGCTTTCTTT. Protein: CASSRKSGTEAFF. The J gene is TRBJ1-1, the V gene TRBV7-9; D is undetermined. The CDR3 loop spans 13 amino acids. Germline values: CDR1 SEHNR, CDR2 FQNEAQ (reference sequence). V was pared by 5 bases and J by 4 bases, with 11 bases between.

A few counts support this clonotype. CDR3 DNA: TGTGCCAGCAGTAGGACGGAATATGGCTACACCTTC. Amino acid sequence: CASSRTEYGYTF. The V gene is TRBV2, the J gene TRBJ1-2, with D unclear. V was trimmed by 5 bases and J by 5 bases, leaving 9 bases between them. Germline loops: CDR1 SNHLY, CDR2 FYNNEI. The CDR3 extends over 12 amino acids. The entire variable domain, with the rest obtained from reference TRBV2 and TRBJ1-2, is as follows: EPEVTQTPSHQVTQMGQEVILRCVPISNHLYFYWYRQILGQKVEFLVSFYNNEISEKSEIFDDQFSVERPDGSNFTLKIRSTKLEDSAMYFCASSRTEYGYTFGSGTRLTVV.

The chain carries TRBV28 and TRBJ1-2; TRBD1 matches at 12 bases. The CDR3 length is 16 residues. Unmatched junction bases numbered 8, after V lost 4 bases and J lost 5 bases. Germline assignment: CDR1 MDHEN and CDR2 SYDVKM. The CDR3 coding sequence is TGTGCCAGCAGTTGGGGACAGGGGGCGCGGAGGTATGGCTACACCTTC. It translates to CASSWGQGARRYGYTF.

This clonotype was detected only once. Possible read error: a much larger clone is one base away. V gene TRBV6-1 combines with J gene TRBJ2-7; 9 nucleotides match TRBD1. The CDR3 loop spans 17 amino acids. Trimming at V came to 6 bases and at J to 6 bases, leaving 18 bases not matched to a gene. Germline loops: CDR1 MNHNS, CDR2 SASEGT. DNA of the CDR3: TGTGCCAGCAGCCAGCCCCCGCCCGGGACAGGGTCCGCCGAGCAGTACTTC. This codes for CASSQPPPGTGSAEQYF.

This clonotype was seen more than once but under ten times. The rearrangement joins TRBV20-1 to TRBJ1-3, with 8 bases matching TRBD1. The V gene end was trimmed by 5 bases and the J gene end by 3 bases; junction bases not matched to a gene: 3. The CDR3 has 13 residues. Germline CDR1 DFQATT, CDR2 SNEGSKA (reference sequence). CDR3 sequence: CSARTGYGNTIYF. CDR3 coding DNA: TGCAGTGCTCGGACAGGGTATGGAAACACCATATATTTT.

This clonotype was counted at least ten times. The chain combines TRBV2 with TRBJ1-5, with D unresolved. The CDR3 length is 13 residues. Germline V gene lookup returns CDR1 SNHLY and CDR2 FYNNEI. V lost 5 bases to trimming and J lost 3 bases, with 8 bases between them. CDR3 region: CASSNTHNQPQHF. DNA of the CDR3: TGTGCCAGCAGTAACACCCACAATCAGCCCCAGCATTTT.

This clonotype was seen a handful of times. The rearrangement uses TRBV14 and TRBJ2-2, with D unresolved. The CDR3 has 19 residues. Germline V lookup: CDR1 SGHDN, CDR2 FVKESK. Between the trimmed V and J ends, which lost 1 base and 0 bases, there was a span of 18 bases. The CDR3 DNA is TGTGCCAGCAGCCAAGGACGGGTTAGCCGATATCCGAACACCGGGGAGCTGTTTTTT. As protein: CASSQGRVSRYPNTGELFF. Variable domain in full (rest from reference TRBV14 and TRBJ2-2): EAGVTQFPSHSVIEKGQTVTLRCDPISGHDNLYWYRRVMGKEIKFLLHFVKESKQDESGMPNNRFLAERTGGTYSTLKVQPAELEDSGVYFCASSQGRVSRYPNTGELFFGEGSRLTVL.

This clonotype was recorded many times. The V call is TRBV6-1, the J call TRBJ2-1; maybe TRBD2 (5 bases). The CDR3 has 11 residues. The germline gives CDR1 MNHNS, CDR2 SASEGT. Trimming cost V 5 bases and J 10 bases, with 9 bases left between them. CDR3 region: CASSPRLEQFF. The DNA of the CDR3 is TGTGCCAGCAGTCCAAGACTAGAGCAGTTCTTC.

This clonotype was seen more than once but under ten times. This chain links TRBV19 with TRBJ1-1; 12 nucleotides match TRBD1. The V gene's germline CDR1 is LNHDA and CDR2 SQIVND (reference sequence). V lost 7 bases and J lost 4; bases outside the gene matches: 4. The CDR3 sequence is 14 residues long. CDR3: CASMGTGGTTEAFF. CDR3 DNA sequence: TGTGCCAGTATGGGGACAGGGGGCACCACTGAAGCTTTCTTT.

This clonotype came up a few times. The CDR3 bases are TGTGCCAGCAGCCCCCGAGACCCAACTAATGAAAAACTGTTTTTT. Its translation is CASSPRDPTNEKLFF. V usage is TRBV27 and J usage is TRBJ1-4; no clear D. The CDR3 loop spans 15 amino acids. Germline V gene lookup returns CDR1 MNHEY and CDR2 SMNVEV (reference sequence). Trimming cost V 6 bases and J 0 bases, with 11 bases left between them.